Listed here are 32 T cell receptor beta chains from one sample, sequenced in a study of shared clonotypes between healthy human individuals (dated by TCRdb to the early 2020s). CD8 naive samples consisted of CD45RO-negative cells that were positively selected for CCR7, yielding a CD45RA+CCR7+ population without TemRA cells. Library preparation was by the immunoSEQ multiplex PCR assay. Held by TCRdb, this immuneACCESS table contains in-frame sequences only and omits some clones. Under half of the omission traces to an unresolved V gene where checked; the cause of the rest is unknown. The sample has some 2.1 million clones on record, just under 95% of them singletons. About 1.1% of the sample is held by the ten biggest clonotypes. Sequencing used naive CD8+ T cells sorted from blood. The sample's cell subset or site label is to be understood as: CD45RA+CCR7+. The receptors shown here come from a young man in good health.

The rearrangement uses TRBV5-3 and TRBJ2-1; the D is unclear. TRBV5-3 is given ORF status, its function remaining uncertain. This CDR3 has 17 amino acids. The V gene lost 4 bases and the J gene lost 0 bases, with 17 bases spanning the gap. The CDR3 sequence: CARSAIYAPSSYNEQFF. CDR3 DNA sequence: TGTGCCAGAAGCGCTATTTACGCCCCGAGCTCCTACAATGAGCAGTTCTTC.

The V gene is TRBV15, the J gene TRBJ2-2, with 10 positions matching TRBD2. The CDR3 runs to 15 residues. Per the germline V gene, CDR1 is LNHNV and CDR2 is YYDKDF (reference sequence). The V gene end was trimmed by 4 bases and the J gene end by 6 bases; junction bases not matched to a gene: 5. This CDR3 reads CATSITGTSAGELFF. The CDR3 region has the DNA TGTGCCACCAGCATAACCGGGACTAGCGCCGGGGAGCTGTTTTTT.

This clone was counted a single time. The chain carries TRBV27 and TRBJ1-6; TRBD1 might be the D (5 bases). Germline CDR1 is MNHEY and CDR2 is SMNVEV (reference sequence). The CDR3 totals 15 residues. The V and J ends lost 6 bases and 10 bases respectively, with 19 bases between them. In DNA form, the CDR3 reads TGTGCCAGCAGCCCACTCCTGGGAGGGGACTCACCCCTCCACTTT. Translating gives CASSPLLGGDSPLHF.

The chain employs TRBV7-9 and TRBJ2-7, with 9 bases fitting TRBD2. The CDR3 runs 15 residues. CDR1 and CDR2 (germline): SEHNR, FQNEAQ (reference sequence). Losses at the gene ends were 5 bases for V and 3 bases for J; bases not matched to a gene: 8. In DNA form, the CDR3 reads TGTGCCAGCAGCGAAGTAGCGGGGGACCACTACGAGCAGTACTTC. It translates to CASSEVAGDHYEQYF.

Comments on this clone: The sample contains more than one DNA sequence encoding this CDR3. The chain employs TRBV9 and TRBJ1-1; D is unresolved. The CDR3 length is 11 residues. Trimming took off 4 bases at V and 4 bases at J, with 5 bases between the two ends. Germline CDR1 SGDLS, CDR2 YYNGEE. The CDR3 region has the DNA TGTGCCAGCAGCCCTCTCACTGAAGCTTTCTTT. As protein: CASSPLTEAFF.

The gene calls are TRBV16 and TRBJ1-1; 11 bases match TRBD1. The CDR3 spans 16 residues. V gave up 4 bases and J gave up 1 base; unmatched junction bases: 5. CDR1 is KGHSY and CDR2 is FQNENV in the germline V gene. In DNA form, the CDR3 reads TGTGCCAGCAGCCTAGGACAGGGGGCGAAGAACACTGAAGCTTTCTTT. Translation: CASSLGQGAKNTEAFF.

The chain links TRBV4-3 to TRBJ2-3; weak D call: TRBD2 (5 bases). V lost 3 bases, J lost 6 bases, and 10 bases lay in between. CDR3 size: 13 residues. The germline V gene encodes CDR1 LGHNA and CDR2 YSLEER. For the CDR3, the DNA is TGCGCCAGCAGCCAGGACTCCGTCGATACGCAGTATTTT. Its translation: CASSQDSVDTQYF.

The chain recombines TRBV9 with TRBJ1-6; 10 bases fit TRBD1. V shed 3 bases, J shed 8 bases, and the junction held 5 bases outside the gene matches. Germline-derived CDR1 and CDR2 are SGDLS and YYNGEE. The CDR3 has 15 residues. The CDR3 protein is CASSASGTGDSPLHF. The CDR3 DNA sequence: TGTGCCAGCAGCGCTTCCGGGACAGGGGATTCACCCCTCCACTTT.

The rearrangement links TRBV5-1 to TRBJ2-7, with D possibly called TRBD1 or TRBD2 (5 bases each). The CDR3 length is 12 residues. Germline CDR1 is SGHRS and CDR2 is YFSETQ. V lost 7 bases and J lost 0, with 8 bases in between. CDR3 coding DNA: TGCGCCAGCCGGGACGGCTCCTACGAGCAGTACTTC. Translation: CASRDGSYEQYF.

A remark on this clone: At the DNA level, this CDR3 is encoded by other sequences in the same sample as well. The CDR3 region is CSVEDDYEQYF. The DNA for the CDR3 is TGCAGCGTTGAAGATGATTACGAGCAGTACTTC. The rearrangement joins TRBV29-1 to TRBJ2-7; D unresolved. Germline-derived CDR1 and CDR2 are SQVTM and ANQGSEA. V was cut by 0 bases and J by 4 bases, with 4 bases left in between. The CDR3 spans 11 residues.

The genes are TRBV6-5 and TRBJ1-2, with 9 bases aligning to TRBD1. CDR1 and CDR2 from the germline V gene are MNHEY and SVGAGI. This CDR3 has 15 residues. After removal of 6 bases from V and 4 bases from J, the junction contained 9 bases not matched to a gene. The CDR3 loop is CASRGRDRAPYGYTF. The CDR3 DNA sequence: TGTGCCAGCAGGGGTCGGGACAGGGCTCCCTATGGCTACACCTTC.

The table lists this clone with a few counts. The rearrangement links TRBV15 to TRBJ2-7, with D possibly TRBD1 on 5 matching bases. This CDR3 has 14 amino acids. Germline V gene data show CDR1 as LNHNV and CDR2 as YYDKDF (reference sequence). Deletions cut 5 bases from V and 2 bases from J, with 13 bases between. The chain's CDR3 is CATSSQTVPYEQYF. The DNA of the CDR3 is TGTGCCACCAGCTCTCAGACAGTGCCCTACGAGCAGTACTTC.

The chain uses TRBV29-1 and TRBJ1-2; no firm D call. V shed 7 bases and J shed 4 bases, with 28 bases lying between them. The CDR3 has 17 amino acids. Looked up from germline, CDR1 is SQVTM and CDR2 is ANQGSEA. CDR3 region: CSAQDLRPFSDGYGYTF. The CDR3 region has the DNA TGCAGCGCCCAAGACCTCCGCCCCTTCTCTGACGGCTATGGCTACACCTTC.

The V and J genes are TRBV6-5 and TRBJ2-7; D is unclear. The CDR3 is 14 amino acids. The V gene's germline CDR1 is MNHEY and CDR2 SVGAGI. V lost 2 bases and J lost 7, with 15 bases in between. CDR3 protein: CASSYTSTLGEQYF. CDR3 coding DNA: TGTGCCAGCAGTTACACCTCGACCCTGGGGGAGCAGTACTTC.

The V and J genes are TRBV30 and TRBJ1-1; 7 positions agree with TRBD1. The CDR3 contains 16 residues. The germline V gene encodes CDR1 GTSNPN and CDR2 SVGIG (reference sequence). Trimming at V came to 1 base and at J to 6 bases, leaving 14 bases not matched to a gene. The CDR3 is CAWSAIVEQGFAEAFF. CDR3 DNA sequence: TGTGCCTGGAGTGCTATCGTGGAACAGGGGTTTGCTGAAGCTTTCTTT.

V gene TRBV5-1 combines with J gene TRBJ1-1; 12 nucleotides line up with TRBD1. The ends lost 3 bases at V and 4 bases at J; junction bases unmatched: 7. Germline-derived CDR1 and CDR2 are SGHRS and YFSETQ. The CDR3 sequence is 16 residues long. CDR3 DNA: TGCGCCAGCAGCTCGGGACAGGGGGCTGAGGGCACTGAAGCTTTCTTT. This encodes CASSSGQGAEGTEAFF.

For this clone: One junction end disagrees with the germline gene, perhaps due to a read error. Other nucleotide sequences from this sample produce the same CDR3. The CDR3 DNA reads TGTGCCAGCAGCCTAGGGACTCTGAACACTGAAGCTTTCTTT. Residues: CASSLGTLNTEAFF. The V and J genes are TRBV13 and TRBJ1-1; D is possibly TRBD1 (5 bases). The CDR3 length is 14 residues. Germline CDR1 and CDR2: PRHDT and FYEKMQ (reference sequence).

The chain has TRBV6-1 and TRBJ2-7; the match to TRBD1 covers 7 bases. Germline CDR1 reads MNHNS; CDR2 reads SASEGT. This CDR3 spans 15 amino acids. The trim removed 4 bases at V and 5 bases at J, leaving 11 bases unmatched. CDR3: CASSVYRGEKNEQYF. CDR3 sequence (DNA): TGTGCCAGCAGTGTCTACAGGGGAGAGAAGAACGAGCAGTACTTC.

To note about this clone: Within the sample, other DNA sequences also encode this same CDR3. This chain connects TRBV4-1 to TRBJ1-4; 9 nucleotides align to TRBD1. The ends lost 3 bases at V and 0 bases at J; junction bases unmatched: 2. There are 16 residues in the CDR3. Germline V gene lookup returns CDR1 MGHRA and CDR2 YSYEKL. CDR3 protein: CASSQRDRATNEKLFF. The CDR3 bases are TGCGCCAGCAGCCAGCGGGACAGGGCAACTAATGAAAAACTGTTTTTT.

CDR3 nucleotide sequence: TGTGCCAGCAGTTTATGGGGTGGGTCTTCCCAAGAGACCCAGTACTTC. Translated: CASSLWGGSSQETQYF. The chain uses TRBV27 and TRBJ2-5; D unclear. V lost 1 base and J 1 base, leaving 13 bases between the germline ends. This CDR3 spans 16 amino acids. Germline CDR1 reads MNHEY; CDR2 reads SMNVEV (reference sequence).

This chain joins TRBV4-1 and TRBJ2-7, with 7 bases matching TRBD1. The ends lost 4 bases at V and 0 bases at J; junction bases unmatched: 6. The CDR3 spans 15 residues. Germline V gene sequence: CDR1 MGHRA, CDR2 YSYEKL. CDR3 protein: CASSPYGTVSYEQYF. DNA of the CDR3: TGCGCCAGCAGCCCATATGGGACAGTCTCCTACGAGCAGTACTTC.

The chain joins TRBV6-6 to TRBJ2-5; no clear D. This CDR3 comprises 12 residues. The V and J ends lost 4 bases and 2 bases respectively, with 5 bases between them. Germline V lookup: CDR1 MNHNY, CDR2 SVGAGI (reference sequence). The CDR3 DNA sequence: TGTGCCAGCAGTTCGATGCAAGAGACCCAGTACTTC. Translation gives CASSSMQETQYF.

Points on this clone: In the same sample, other DNA sequences code for this CDR3. The chain has TRBV7-9 and TRBJ2-7, with 7 nucleotides matching TRBD2. The germline V gene has CDR1 SEHNR and CDR2 FQNEAQ (reference sequence). The CDR3 has 13 residues. V was pared by 2 bases and J by 5 bases, with 3 bases of the junction left unmatched. The CDR3 loop reads CASSLPGGDEQYF. The CDR3, as DNA: TGTGCCAGCAGCTTACCGGGGGGAGACGAGCAGTACTTC. The full variable domain, in which reference TRBV7-9 and TRBJ2-7 provide the parts outside the CDR3, is DTGVSQNPRHKITKRGQNVTFRCDPISEHNRLYWYRQTLGQGPEFLTYFQNEAQLEKSRLLSDRFSAERPKGSFSTLEIQRTEQGDSAMYLCASSLPGGDEQYFGPGTRLTVT.

J is TRBJ1-4 and V is TRBV7-9, with D unresolved. CDR3 size: 13 residues. Trimming pared 2 bases from V and 8 bases from J, leaving 9 bases between. Germline-derived CDR1 and CDR2 are SEHNR and FQNEAQ (reference sequence). The CDR3: CASSLPPEEKLFF. Written as DNA, the CDR3 is TGTGCCAGCAGCTTACCTCCGGAGGAAAAACTGTTTTTT.

The chain links TRBV5-4 to TRBJ2-1; 12 bases match TRBD2. V was clipped by 4 bases and J by 1 base; unmatched bases: 3. Per the germline V gene, CDR1 is SGHNT and CDR2 is YYREEE (reference sequence). This CDR3 is built from 16 residues. The CDR3 nucleotides read TGTGCCAGCAGCAGACTAGCGGGAGAGTCCTACAATGAGCAGTTCTTC. Its protein product is CASSRLAGESYNEQFF.

The chain links TRBV9 to TRBJ2-2; 8 positions match TRBD1. The V gene end was trimmed by 6 bases and the J gene end by 3 bases; junction bases not matched to a gene: 1. This CDR3 has 13 residues. CDR1 and CDR2 (germline): SGDLS, YYNGEE. The CDR3 here is CASNRGDTGELFF. The DNA of the CDR3 is TGTGCCAGCAACAGGGGGGACACCGGGGAGCTGTTTTTT.

On this clone itself: The sample carries other DNA sequences with the same CDR3. The V call is TRBV6-5, the J call TRBJ1-2; D gene unclear. V was cut by 0 bases and J by 4 bases, with 6 bases left in between. The CDR3 length is 13 residues. CDR1 and CDR2 from the germline V gene are MNHEY and SVGAGI. CDR3 DNA: TGTGCCAGCAGTTACTCCTCCTTCTATGGCTACACCTTC. It encodes CASSYSSFYGYTF.

The DNA of the CDR3 is TGTGCCAGCAGCTTGGAAGGGACCGAAAGCGGCTACACCTTC. It codes for CASSLEGTESGYTF. The rearrangement links TRBV5-4 to TRBJ1-2; tentative D call: TRBD1 (5 bases). V dropped 0 bases and J dropped 8 bases, with 14 bases sitting between them. The CDR3 consists of 14 residues. CDR1 and CDR2 from the germline V gene are SGHNT and YYREEE (reference sequence).

As for this clone: Other DNA sequences from this sample encode an identical CDR3 as well. The genes are TRBV4-1 and TRBJ1-6, with D possibly TRBD1 on 6 matching bases. Per germline, CDR1 MGHRA and CDR2 YSYEKL. The length of the CDR3 is 14 residues. The germline V and J ends were trimmed by 4 bases and 4 bases, with 8 bases remaining between them. CDR3 sequence reads: CASSPGQYNSPLHF. CDR3 nucleotides: TGCGCCAGCAGCCCTGGACAGTATAATTCACCCCTCCACTTT.

This chain connects TRBV7-9 to TRBJ2-1; unclear D gene. Trimming took 3 bases from V and 3 from J, leaving 9 bases between them. Germline V gives CDR1 SEHNR, CDR2 FQNEAQ (reference sequence). This CDR3 contains 14 residues. The CDR3 loop reads CASSLLEYYNEQFF. The CDR3 region has the DNA TGTGCCAGCAGCTTGCTGGAGTACTACAATGAGCAGTTCTTC.

The rearrangement joins TRBV11-1 to TRBJ2-7; D ambiguous. The CDR3 has 11 amino acids. The V end lost 4 bases, the J end lost 5 bases, and 6 bases lay between the germline ends. Per germline, CDR1 SGHAT and CDR2 FQDESV (reference sequence). The CDR3 loop reads CASSWADEQYF. The CDR3 DNA reads as TGTGCCAGCAGCTGGGCGGACGAGCAGTACTTC. The full variable domain, rest sourced from reference TRBV11-1 and TRBJ2-7, is EAEVAQSPRYKITEKSQAVAFWCDPISGHATLYWYRQILGQGPELLVQFQDESVVDDSQLPKDRFSAERLKGVDSTLKIQPAELGDSAMYLCASSWADEQYFGPGTRLTVT.

The rearrangement uses TRBV6-1 and TRBJ1-1, with unresolved D. CDR3 length: 14 amino acids. Germline V lookup: CDR1 MNHNS, CDR2 SASEGT. V lost 8 bases to trimming and J lost 5 bases, with 18 bases between them. CDR3 DNA: TGTGCCAGCGACATAGACGGGATTGGAACTGAAGCTTTCTTT. Translated: CASDIDGIGTEAFF.